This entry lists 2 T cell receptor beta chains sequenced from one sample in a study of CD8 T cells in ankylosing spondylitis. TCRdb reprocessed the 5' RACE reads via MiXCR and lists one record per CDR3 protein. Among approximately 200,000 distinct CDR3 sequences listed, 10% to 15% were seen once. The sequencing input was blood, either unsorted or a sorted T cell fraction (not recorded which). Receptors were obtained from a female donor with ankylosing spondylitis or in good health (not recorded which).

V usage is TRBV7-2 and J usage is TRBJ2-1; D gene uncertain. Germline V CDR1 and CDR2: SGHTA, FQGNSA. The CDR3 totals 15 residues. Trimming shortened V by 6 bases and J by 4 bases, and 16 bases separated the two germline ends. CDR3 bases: TGTGCCAGCAGTTTGCTAGTGGGAAGATACAATGAGCAGTTCTTC. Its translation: CASSLLVGRYNEQFF.

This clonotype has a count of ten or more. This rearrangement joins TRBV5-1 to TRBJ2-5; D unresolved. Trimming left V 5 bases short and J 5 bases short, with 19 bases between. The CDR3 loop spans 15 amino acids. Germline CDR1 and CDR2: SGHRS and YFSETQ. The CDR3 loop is CASRYDPTVGETQYF. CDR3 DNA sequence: TGCGCCAGCAGATACGACCCGACGGTGGGGGAGACCCAGTACTTC.